This TCR beta chain was sequenced for a study of regulatory T cells in long-lasting Graves disease. Study-wide results and caveats: Persistent disease exhibited a predilection for TRBV28, TRBJ1-2 and TRBJ2-5.

As regards this clonotype: The target antigen is unknown.

Documented time point: persistent/refractory GD, antithyroid drugs over 5 years with positive TRAb. RNA extracted from PBMCs served as the sequencing template. The TCR beta library used iRepertoire HTBI primers with Arm-PCR amplification of CDR3. TCRdb ran MiXCR on the multiplex PCR reads and lists one entry per CDR3 protein. The table lists 300,000 or so distinct CDR3 sequences, roughly a fifth of them singletons. There are 15 residues in the CDR3. Trimming shortened V by 0 bases and J by 6 bases, and 12 bases separated the two germline ends. The germline V gene has CDR1 LNHDA and CDR2 SQIVND (reference sequence).

The chain links TRBV19 to TRBJ1-5; weak D call: TRBD1 (6 bases). The source was peripheral blood mononuclear cells (PBMCs), collected when the disease was refractory, from a patient treated with antithyroid drugs. This sequence was found in a female donor with Graves disease. The chain's CDR3 is CASSIDGTSPQPQHF. In nucleotides, the CDR3 is TGTGCCAGTAGTATAGACGGGACATCCCCTCAGCCCCAGCATTTT.